The 22 T cell receptor beta chains in this list originate from one sample, sequenced in a study of identical twins. TCRdb re-called the 5' RACE reads through MiXCR, storing one row per CDR3 protein. The sample holds 1,800,000 or so distinct CDR3 sequences, less than 35% seen once. Specimen: cord blood. The source of these receptors is a newborn girl in good health.

The chain links TRBV19 to TRBJ2-1; tentatively, D is TRBD2 (6 bases). The V gene lost 1 base and the J gene lost 8 bases, with 12 bases spanning the gap. The CDR3 spans 14 residues. CDR1 and CDR2 from the germline V gene are LNHDA and SQIVND (reference sequence). The CDR3 protein is CASSIVGGEDEQFF. The CDR3 DNA sequence: TGTGCCAGTAGTATAGTCGGGGGTGAGGATGAGCAGTTCTTC.

This clonotype came up once. The chain employs TRBV6-2 or TRBV6-3 and TRBJ1-1; D is unresolved. This CDR3 contains 13 residues. The germline V and J ends were trimmed by 8 bases and 5 bases, with 15 bases remaining between them. From germline, CDR1 is MNHEY and CDR2 SVGEGT. The CDR3 reads CASSLSVTTEAFF. The CDR3 DNA reads as TGTGCCAGCTCCCTGTCGGTCACGACTGAAGCTTTCTTT.

This clonotype was seen a handful of times. The V gene is TRBV10-3, the J gene TRBJ2-1, with 7 bases identical to TRBD2. The germline V gene encodes CDR1 ENHRY and CDR2 SYGVKD. With V trimmed by 9 bases and J by 4 bases, 9 bases remained unmatched. The CDR3 extends over 14 amino acids. The CDR3, as DNA: TGTGCCATTAACAGACTAGCAGAGTACAATGAGCAGTTCTTC. It specifies CAINRLAEYNEQFF.

There are a few counts of this clonotype. V and J are TRBV12-3 or TRBV12-4 and TRBJ2-7, with D perhaps TRBD1 (5 bases). The CDR3 is made up of 14 amino acids. Deletions cut 5 bases from V and 3 bases from J, with 14 bases between. In DNA, the CDR3 is TGTGCCAGCAGTCTGGGGCTCCTGGACTACGAGCAGTACTTC. The encoded protein is CASSLGLLDYEQYF.

This sequence joins TRBV27 and TRBJ2-1, with D possibly being TRBD2 (7 bases). The CDR3 runs to 14 residues. Trimming left V 7 bases short and J 0 bases short, with 10 bases between. CDR1 is MNHEY, CDR2 SMNVEV, per germline (reference sequence). The CDR3 DNA follows: TGTGCCAGCAAGGGGGAGGGCTCCTACAATGAGCAGTTCTTC. Protein product: CASKGEGSYNEQFF.

V usage is TRBV7-2 and J usage is TRBJ2-7; perhaps TRBD2 as D (5 bases). CDR3 length: 17 residues. The ends were cut back, 2 bases at V and 0 bases at J, with 17 bases in the middle. Per the germline V gene, CDR1 is SGHTA and CDR2 is FQGNSA. CDR3 in amino acids: CASSLRPFYEGSYEQYF. In DNA form, the CDR3 reads TGTGCCAGCAGCTTAAGGCCTTTTTATGAGGGCTCCTACGAGCAGTACTTC.

Only a few counts were recorded for this clonotype. V gene TRBV20-1 combines with J gene TRBJ2-3; TRBD2 matches at 12 bases. Germline V gene sequence: CDR1 DFQATT, CDR2 SNEGSKA (reference sequence). This CDR3 contains 16 residues. V lost 0 bases to trimming and J lost 4 bases; unmatched junction nucleotides: 5. The CDR3 DNA reads TGCAGTGCTAGAGACCCGACTAGCGGGAGCCCAGATACGCAGTATTTT. The encoded protein is CSARDPTSGSPDTQYF.

This rearrangement joins TRBV28 to TRBJ1-4, with D tentatively TRBD1 (5 bases). The CDR3 runs 14 residues. Germline assignment: CDR1 MDHEN and CDR2 SYDVKM. The V end lost 6 bases, the J end lost 5 bases, and 13 bases lay between the germline ends. The DNA for the CDR3 is TGTGCCAGCAGACTACAGGTTTTCAATGAAAAACTGTTTTTT. It codes for CASRLQVFNEKLFF.

In this sample, this clonotype turned up a few times. The chain carries TRBV6-1 and TRBJ2-3; TRBD2 matches 10 bases. Germline values: CDR1 MNHNS, CDR2 SASEGT. The CDR3 contains 15 residues. V lost 8 bases, J lost 1 base, and 6 bases stayed unmatched. In nucleotides, the CDR3 is TGTGCCAGCGGGACCGGGACTAGCGGCACAGATACGCAGTATTTT. Translation: CASGTGTSGTDTQYF.

This chain joins TRBV10-1 and TRBJ2-7, with D unresolved. Germline loops: CDR1 WNHNN, CDR2 SYGVQD (reference sequence). This CDR3 contains 13 residues. V lost 0 bases and J 3 bases, leaving 6 bases between the germline ends. In DNA, the CDR3 is TGCGCCAGCAGTGAGTCCCAAATCTACGAGCAGTACTTC. It specifies CASSESQIYEQYF.

V gene TRBV3-1 combines with J gene TRBJ1-4; D uncertain. With 6 bases removed from V and 4 bases from J, the gap between germline ends came to 12 bases. CDR1 and CDR2 from the germline V gene are LGHDT and YNNKEL (reference sequence). This CDR3 region has 14 residues. CDR3 DNA: TGTGCCAGCAGAACCGGGCCCCATAATGAAAAACTGTTTTTT. Encoded protein: CASRTGPHNEKLFF.

V and J are TRBV2 and TRBJ1-1; D is perhaps TRBD1 (5 bases). The CDR3 spans 14 residues. Per germline, CDR1 SNHLY and CDR2 FYNNEI. V lost 4 bases and J lost 3, with 12 bases in between. CDR3 amino acids: CASSVRDRYTEAFF. CDR3 coding DNA: TGTGCCAGCAGTGTACGGGACCGTTACACTGAAGCTTTCTTT.

In DNA, the CDR3 is TGCAGCGGCATGAACACTGAAGCTTTCTTT. This gives the protein CSGMNTEAFF. The gene calls are TRBV29-1 and TRBJ1-1; no firm D call. The CDR3 runs to 10 residues. Trimming took off 7 bases at V and 0 bases at J, with 3 bases between the two ends. Per the germline V gene, CDR1 is SQVTM and CDR2 is ANQGSEA. The whole variable domain, remainder taken from reference TRBV29-1 and TRBJ1-1, is SAVISQKPSRDICQRGTSLTIQCQVDSQVTMMFWYRQQPGQSLTLIATANQGSEATYESGFVIDKFPISRPNLTFSTLTVSNMSPEDSSIYLCSGMNTEAFFGQGTRLTVV.

The rearrangement links TRBV5-1 to TRBJ2-1, with TRBD1 identical over 7 bases. V lost 5 bases, J lost 7 bases, and 12 bases stayed unmatched. CDR3 size: 15 residues. Germline V gene sequence: CDR1 SGHRS, CDR2 YFSETQ. The CDR3 DNA reads TGCGCCAGCAGGGATGACAGGGCAATAGGGAATGAGCAGTTCTTC. It translates to CASRDDRAIGNEQFF.

This clonotype occurred a few times. The chain joins TRBV29-1 to TRBJ2-1, with D possibly being TRBD1 or TRBD2 (5 bases each). The CDR3 has 11 residues. V shed 7 bases and J shed 12 bases, with 16 bases lying between them. Germline CDR1 and CDR2: SQVTM and ANQGSEA. In DNA, the CDR3 is TGCAGCGCCGGGACCTTGTTTGGGCAGTTCTTC. Encoded protein: CSAGTLFGQFF.

The genes are TRBV5-1 and TRBJ1-5, with D perhaps matching TRBD1 (5 bases). Per the germline V gene, CDR1 is SGHRS and CDR2 is YFSETQ. The CDR3 contains 18 residues. Trimming shortened V by 0 bases and J by 3 bases, and 19 bases separated the two germline ends. CDR3 nucleotide sequence: TGCGCCAGCAGCTTGGGGGGCACCCAAGGGGACCTCAATCAGCCCCAGCATTTT. This sequence encodes CASSLGGTQGDLNQPQHF.

The chain couples TRBV7-6 to TRBJ1-5, with a weak D call TRBD1 (6 bases). The CDR3 spans 16 residues. Germline CDR1 SGHVS, CDR2 FNYEAQ. The V end lost 5 bases, the J end lost 0 bases, and 14 bases lay between the germline ends. CDR3 sequence reads: CASSPNREISNQPQHF. CDR3 nucleotides: TGTGCCAGCAGCCCAAACAGGGAAATTAGCAATCAGCCCCAGCATTTT. Full variable domain (missing parts from reference TRBV7-6 and TRBJ1-5): GAGVSQSPRYKVTKRGQDVALRCDPISGHVSLYWYRQALGQGPEFLTYFNYEAQQDKSGLPNDRFSAERPEGSISTLTIQRTEQRDSAMYRCASSPNREISNQPQHFGDGTRLSIL.

CDR3: CSASGTSGGHSYNEQYF. The CDR3 nucleotides read TGCAGTGCTAGTGGGACTAGCGGGGGCCACTCCTACAATGAGCAGTACTTC. The J gene is TRBJ2-1, the V gene TRBV20-1; 14 bases align to TRBD2. The DNA end is more similar to TRBJ2-7, so the J call may be wrong. The CDR3 is 17 amino acids. Germline loops: CDR1 DFQATT, CDR2 SNEGSKA (reference sequence).

This clonotype was seen a few times. The rearrangement joins TRBV7-9 to TRBJ2-3, with D perhaps matching TRBD2 (5 bases). Trimming stripped 5 bases from V and 3 bases from J, with 18 bases between. There are 16 residues in the CDR3. Germline values: CDR1 SEHNR, CDR2 FQNEAQ (reference sequence). CDR3 in DNA: TGTGCCAGCAGCCCCGAGGGCCCCGTTGGAACAGATACGCAGTATTTT. This encodes CASSPEGPVGTDTQYF.

This sequence joins TRBV6-1 and TRBJ2-3, with 9 positions matching TRBD1. The CDR3 loop spans 15 amino acids. Per the germline V gene, CDR1 is MNHNS and CDR2 is SASEGT. V was clipped by 1 base and J by 5 bases; unmatched bases: 4. DNA of the CDR3: TGTGCCAGCAGTGAAGGGGGACAGGGCGGAGATACGCAGTATTTT. It translates to CASSEGGQGGDTQYF.

This clonotype was counted at least ten times. Mismatch with germline at one junction end may stem from a read error. V and J are TRBV7-2 and TRBJ1-5, with 7 nucleotides matching TRBD1. Germline loops: CDR1 SGHTA, CDR2 FQGNSA. The CDR3 runs to 14 residues. Here the CDR3 reads CASSLRQGDQPQHF. CDR3 sequence (DNA): TGCGCCAGCAGCTTGCGACAGGGAGATCAGCCCCAGCATTTT.

The rearrangement links TRBV15 to TRBJ2-3, with 11 bases aligning to TRBD2. There are 17 residues in the CDR3. The germline CDR1 and CDR2 sequences are LNHNV and YYDKDF (reference sequence). With 3 bases clipped from V and 0 bases from J, the junction kept 5 bases outside the gene matches. The CDR3 region is CATSSTSGSSSTDTQYF. The CDR3 nucleotides are TGTGCCACCAGCAGTACTAGCGGGAGTTCTAGCACAGATACGCAGTATTTT.